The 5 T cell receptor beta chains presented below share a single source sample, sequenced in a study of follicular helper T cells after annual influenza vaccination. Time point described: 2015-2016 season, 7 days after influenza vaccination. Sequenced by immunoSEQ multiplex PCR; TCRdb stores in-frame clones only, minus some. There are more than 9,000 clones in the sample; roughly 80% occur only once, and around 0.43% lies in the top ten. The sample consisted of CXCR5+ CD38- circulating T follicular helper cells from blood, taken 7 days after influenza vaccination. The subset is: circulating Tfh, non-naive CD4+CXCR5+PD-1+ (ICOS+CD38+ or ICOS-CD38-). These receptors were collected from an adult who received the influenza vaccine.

CDR3 nucleotide sequence: TGCAGCGTTGTGTCGGGGACCCGAAACACCATATATTTT. Its protein product is CSVVSGTRNTIYF. The V and J genes are TRBV29-1 and TRBJ1-3; D may be TRBD1 (5 bases). The CDR3 spans 13 residues. Germline-derived CDR1 and CDR2 are SQVTM and ANQGSEA. Deletions cut 4 bases from V and 5 bases from J, with 12 bases between.

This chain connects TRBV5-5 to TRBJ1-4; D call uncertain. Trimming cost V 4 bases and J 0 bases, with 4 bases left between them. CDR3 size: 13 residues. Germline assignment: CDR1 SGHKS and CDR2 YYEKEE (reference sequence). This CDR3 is CASSPATNEKLFF. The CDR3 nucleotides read TGTGCCAGCAGCCCCGCAACTAATGAAAAACTGTTTTTT.

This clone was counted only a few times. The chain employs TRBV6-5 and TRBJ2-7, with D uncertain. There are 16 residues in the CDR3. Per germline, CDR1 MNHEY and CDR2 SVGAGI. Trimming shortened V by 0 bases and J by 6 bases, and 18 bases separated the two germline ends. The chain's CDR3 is CASSYSSTVSALEQYF. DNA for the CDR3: TGTGCCAGCAGTTACTCGAGCACAGTCTCGGCCCTCGAGCAGTACTTC.

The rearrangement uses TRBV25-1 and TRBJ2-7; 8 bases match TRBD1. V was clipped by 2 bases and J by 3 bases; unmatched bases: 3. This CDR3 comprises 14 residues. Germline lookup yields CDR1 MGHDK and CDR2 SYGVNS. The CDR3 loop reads CASSEDRGRYEQYF. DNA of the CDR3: TGTGCCAGCAGTGAAGACAGGGGCCGCTACGAGCAGTACTTC.

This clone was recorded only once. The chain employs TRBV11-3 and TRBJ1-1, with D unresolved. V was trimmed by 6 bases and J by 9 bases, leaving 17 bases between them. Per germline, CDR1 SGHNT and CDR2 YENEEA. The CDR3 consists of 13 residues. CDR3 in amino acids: CASSSDRSEQAFF. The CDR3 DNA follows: TGTGCCAGCAGTTCAGACCGGTCGGAACAAGCTTTCTTT.